The rows below give T cell receptor beta chains drawn from one sample of a study of cytomegalovirus exposure and HLA in healthy donors. Here immunoSEQ multiplex PCR was the method, and the copy in TCRdb shows in-frame clones only, minus some. Of 200,000 to 250,000 clones in the sample, about 83% are singletons; the top ten hold roughly 15%. Source material: PBMCs. These receptors all stem from a man between 40 and 49 years old in good health and CMV-seronegative. CDR3s include the opening cysteine and the closing phenylalanine or tryptophan. Fields, in order: D gene, J gene, V gene, clone size, CDR3 DNA, CDR3 protein. D genes are given only for firm matches. For some rows the clone size is stated as once, few or many, or as a class when expanded; others skip it.

d_gene: TRBD1; j_gene: TRBJ1-5; v_gene: TRBV5-6; abundance: few; CDR3nt: TGTGCCAGCAGCGAGGGGACAGGGGGCAATCAGCCCCAGCATTTT; CDR3aa: CASSEGTGGNQPQHF
d_gene: TRBD2; j_gene: TRBJ2-7; v_gene: TRBV5-1; abundance: -; CDR3nt: TGCGCCAGCAGGCGACTAGCGGGAGAGGCGTTTCGCTACGAGCAGTACTTC; CDR3aa: CASRRLAGEAFRYEQYF
d_gene: -; j_gene: TRBJ1-1; v_gene: TRBV6-4; abundance: -; CDR3nt: TGTGCCAGCAGTGACTCCTGCCCCTCGGGGGGGCCCAACACTGAAGCTTTCTTT; CDR3aa: CASSDSCPSGGPNTEAFF
d_gene: -; j_gene: TRBJ1-4; v_gene: TRBV18; abundance: -; CDR3nt: TGTGCCAGCTCACCGGATCAGGGCTTTGGTGAAAAACTGTTTTTT; CDR3aa: CASSPDQGFGEKLFF
d_gene: -; j_gene: TRBJ1-5; v_gene: TRBV9; abundance: -; CDR3nt: TGTGCCAGCAGCGTAGAGGAGGGGAATCAGCCCCAGCATTTT; CDR3aa: CASSVEEGNQPQHF
d_gene: -; j_gene: TRBJ1-6; v_gene: TRBV4-3; abundance: -; CDR3nt: TGCGCCAGCAGCCAGGCACAGGGTTCCTATAATTCACCCCTCCACTTT; CDR3aa: CASSQAQGSYNSPLHF
d_gene: -; j_gene: TRBJ1-4; v_gene: TRBV5-1; abundance: -; CDR3nt: TGCGCCAGCAGCTCTAACCCGGGGGCTAATGAAAAACTGTTTTTT; CDR3aa: CASSSNPGANEKLFF
d_gene: -; j_gene: TRBJ2-5; v_gene: TRBV21-1; abundance: -; CDR3nt: TGTGCCAGCAGCAAAGGCCTACAGGGGGCGGTATCCGCTCAGTACTTC; CDR3aa: CASSKGLQGAVSAQYF
d_gene: -; j_gene: TRBJ2-2; v_gene: TRBV27; abundance: -; CDR3nt: TGTGCCAGCAGTTTAGGACAGCCACCCAATAAGCTGTTTTTT; CDR3aa: CASSLGQPPNKLFF
d_gene: -; j_gene: TRBJ2-6; v_gene: TRBV18; abundance: -; CDR3nt: TGTGCCAGCTCACCAGGGGCAGGGAACACTGGGGCCAACGTCCTGACTTTC; CDR3aa: CASSPGAGNTGANVLTF
d_gene: -; j_gene: TRBJ2-7; v_gene: TRBV5-1; abundance: -; CDR3nt: TGCGCCAGCAGCTTGGCCGGGTCGTCCGAGCAGTACTTC; CDR3aa: CASSLAGSSEQYF
d_gene: -; j_gene: TRBJ2-7; v_gene: TRBV5-1; abundance: -; CDR3nt: TGCGCCAGCAGCTTGGTGCCGCCTAGCTCCTACGAGCAGTACTTC; CDR3aa: CASSLVPPSSYEQYF
d_gene: -; j_gene: TRBJ1-3; v_gene: TRBV25-1; abundance: -; CDR3nt: TGTGCCAGCAGCGATACGACTGGATCTGGAAACACCATATATTTT; CDR3aa: CASSDTTGSGNTIYF
d_gene: -; j_gene: TRBJ2-5; v_gene: TRBV27; abundance: -; CDR3nt: TGTGCCAGCAGCCCGTCGGTGGGTGGGAGCCAGTACTTC; CDR3aa: CASSPSVGGSQYF
d_gene: TRBD1; j_gene: TRBJ2-7; v_gene: TRBV6-1; abundance: -; CDR3nt: TGTGCCAGCAGTACCCTTTACAGGGGGTCCTACGAGCAGTACTTC; CDR3aa: CASSTLYRGSYEQYF
d_gene: -; j_gene: TRBJ2-5; v_gene: TRBV7-3; abundance: -; CDR3nt: TGTGCCAGCAGCCCTCATGCGGGCTGGCAGACCCAGTACTTC; CDR3aa: CASSPHAGWQTQYF
d_gene: TRBD1; j_gene: TRBJ2-5; v_gene: TRBV27; abundance: few; CDR3nt: TGTGCCAGCAGTCGACGGACAGGGCAAGAGACCCAGTACTTC; CDR3aa: CASSRRTGQETQYF
d_gene: -; j_gene: TRBJ2-3; v_gene: TRBV6-5; abundance: -; CDR3nt: TGTGCCAGCAGTTCACGGGGGATGACAGATACGCAGTATTTT; CDR3aa: CASSSRGMTDTQYF
d_gene: TRBD2; j_gene: TRBJ2-2; v_gene: TRBV7-8; abundance: once; CDR3nt: TGTGCCAGCAGCTTAGCGGCGGGGGGCGAAAACACCGGGGAGCTGTTTTTT; CDR3aa: CASSLAAGGENTGELFF
d_gene: -; j_gene: TRBJ1-1; v_gene: TRBV2; abundance: once; CDR3nt: TGTGCCAGCAAGGAATGGAGGGGAAGCTTCTTT; CDR3aa: CASKEWRGSFF
d_gene: TRBD2; j_gene: TRBJ2-7; v_gene: TRBV5-1; abundance: once; CDR3nt: TGCGCCAGCAGCTTTGGGACTACCTACGAGCAGTACTTC; CDR3aa: CASSFGTTYEQYF
d_gene: TRBD2; j_gene: TRBJ2-7; v_gene: TRBV14; abundance: -; CDR3nt: TGTGCCAGCAGCCACGGGGAGGGCTACGAGCAGTACTTC; CDR3aa: CASSHGEGYEQYF
d_gene: TRBD1; j_gene: TRBJ1-1; v_gene: TRBV4-1; abundance: -; CDR3nt: TGCGCCAGCAGCCTCAGACAGGGAACGGTTGAAGCTTTCTTT; CDR3aa: CASSLRQGTVEAFF
d_gene: TRBD1; j_gene: TRBJ1-4; v_gene: TRBV19; abundance: -; CDR3nt: TGTGCCAGTAGTATCCGGGACAGCTACGCAACTAATGAAAAACTGTTTTTT; CDR3aa: CASSIRDSYATNEKLFF
d_gene: -; j_gene: TRBJ2-2; v_gene: TRBV5-1; abundance: -; CDR3nt: TGCGCCAGCAGCTTGGATGGGCGCCCCGGGGAGCTGTTTTTT; CDR3aa: CASSLDGRPGELFF
d_gene: TRBD1; j_gene: TRBJ1-5; v_gene: TRBV28; abundance: -; CDR3nt: TGTGCCAGCAGTGCCCGATCAGGGGGCGGCAATCAGCCCCAGCATTTT; CDR3aa: CASSARSGGGNQPQHF
d_gene: TRBD2; j_gene: TRBJ2-7; v_gene: TRBV13; abundance: -; CDR3nt: TGTGCCAGCAGCCCGAGACTAGCGGGGGACTCCTACGAGCAGTACTTC; CDR3aa: CASSPRLAGDSYEQYF
d_gene: -; j_gene: TRBJ2-2; v_gene: TRBV7-2; abundance: once; CDR3nt: TGTGCCAGCAAGCCCCCCTTGGACACCGGGGAGCTGTTTTTT; CDR3aa: CASKPPLDTGELFF
d_gene: TRBD1; j_gene: TRBJ2-7; v_gene: TRBV4-3; abundance: -; CDR3nt: TGCGCCAGCAGCCAAGATTGGAGGGGACAGGGGTTACGGTACTTC; CDR3aa: CASSQDWRGQGLRYF
d_gene: TRBD1; j_gene: TRBJ1-2; v_gene: TRBV11-2; abundance: -; CDR3nt: TGTGCCAGCAGCCAGACAGGGGGCGACTATGGCTACACCTTC; CDR3aa: CASSQTGGDYGYTF
d_gene: TRBD2; j_gene: TRBJ2-7; v_gene: TRBV28; abundance: -; CDR3nt: TGTGCCAGCAGTTTACCAGGGCTAGCGGGACCAACCTACGAGCAGTACTTC; CDR3aa: CASSLPGLAGPTYEQYF
d_gene: TRBD1; j_gene: TRBJ2-7; v_gene: TRBV7-9; abundance: -; CDR3nt: TGTGCCAGCAGCTTGATGACAGGGGCATCCTACGAGCAGTACTTC; CDR3aa: CASSLMTGASYEQYF
d_gene: -; j_gene: TRBJ1-2; v_gene: TRBV7-9; abundance: -; CDR3nt: TGTGCCAGCAGCTTAGATCGGGGGGTTATCTATGGCTACACCTTC; CDR3aa: CASSLDRGVIYGYTF
d_gene: -; j_gene: TRBJ2-2; v_gene: TRBV2; abundance: few; CDR3nt: TGTGCCAGCAGTCCGAGGGGGACAAGGAACACCGGGGAGCTGTTTTTT; CDR3aa: CASSPRGTRNTGELFF
d_gene: -; j_gene: TRBJ2-7; v_gene: TRBV10-1; abundance: -; CDR3nt: TGCGCCAGCAGTGAGTCGGCCGCCTACGAGCAGTACTTC; CDR3aa: CASSESAAYEQYF
d_gene: TRBD1; j_gene: TRBJ1-4; v_gene: TRBV6-5; abundance: -; CDR3nt: TGTGCCAGCAGCCATACAGGGGCCGCAAATGAAAAACTGTTTTTT; CDR3aa: CASSHTGAANEKLFF
d_gene: TRBD1; j_gene: TRBJ1-5; v_gene: TRBV15; abundance: -; CDR3nt: TGTGCCACCAGCAGGGACAGGGGGGTGAATCAGCCCCAGCATTTT; CDR3aa: CATSRDRGVNQPQHF
d_gene: TRBD2; j_gene: TRBJ2-7; v_gene: TRBV2; abundance: -; CDR3nt: TGTGCCAGCCGGGCAAGCGGGGGGCCGAGCTACGAGCAGTACTTC; CDR3aa: CASRASGGPSYEQYF
d_gene: -; j_gene: TRBJ2-2; v_gene: TRBV5-4; abundance: -; CDR3nt: TGTGCCAGCAGCAGATCGATGGGGGGTAGTGCCGGGGAGCTGTTTTTT; CDR3aa: CASSRSMGGSAGELFF
d_gene: -; j_gene: TRBJ2-2; v_gene: TRBV5-4; abundance: many; CDR3nt: TGTGCCAGCAGCCTGACGGGGACCGGGGAGCTGTTTTTT; CDR3aa: CASSLTGTGELFF
d_gene: TRBD2; j_gene: TRBJ2-3; v_gene: TRBV7-2; abundance: -; CDR3nt: TGTGCCAGCAGCTCTGGACTAGCGGGTTTCCCTAGCACAGATACGCAGTATTTT; CDR3aa: CASSSGLAGFPSTDTQYF
d_gene: TRBD2; j_gene: TRBJ2-1; v_gene: TRBV10-2; abundance: -; CDR3nt: TGCGCCAGCACCCTAAGCGGGAGTGGGGGGAATGAGCAGTTCTTC; CDR3aa: CASTLSGSGGNEQFF
d_gene: -; j_gene: TRBJ2-7; v_gene: TRBV11-2; abundance: -; CDR3nt: TGTGCCAGCAGCCTTGGGGAGGCATACGAGCAGTACTTC; CDR3aa: CASSLGEAYEQYF
d_gene: -; j_gene: TRBJ1-5; v_gene: TRBV6-6; abundance: -; CDR3nt: TGTGCCCACAGGAGGGCGCGCAATCAGCCCCAGCATTTT; CDR3aa: CAHRRARNQPQHF
d_gene: TRBD1; j_gene: TRBJ1-1; v_gene: TRBV10-3; abundance: once; CDR3nt: TGTGCCATCAGTGAGAGGACAGGGGTTGAAGCTTTCTTT; CDR3aa: CAISERTGVEAFF
d_gene: -; j_gene: TRBJ1-2; v_gene: TRBV4-1; abundance: -; CDR3nt: TGCGCCAGCAGCCAAGAGTGGGCCAACTATGGCTACACCTTC; CDR3aa: CASSQEWANYGYTF
d_gene: -; j_gene: TRBJ1-1; v_gene: TRBV7-8; abundance: -; CDR3nt: TGTGCCAGCAGCTTAGCGATAGTGAACACTGAAGCTTTCTTT; CDR3aa: CASSLAIVNTEAFF
d_gene: -; j_gene: TRBJ2-2; v_gene: TRBV27; abundance: few; CDR3nt: TGTGCCAGCAGAGTGGGGCTCACCGTCGGGGAGCTGTTTTTT; CDR3aa: CASRVGLTVGELFF
d_gene: -; j_gene: TRBJ2-3; v_gene: TRBV6-6; abundance: -; CDR3nt: TGTGCCAGCAGTCACGCCGACAGGTTCGCAGATACGCAGTATTTT; CDR3aa: CASSHADRFADTQYF
d_gene: -; j_gene: TRBJ2-5; v_gene: TRBV9; abundance: -; CDR3nt: TGTGCCAGCAGCGTAGGGTCAGGGACAAAGCAAGAGACCCAGTACTTC; CDR3aa: CASSVGSGTKQETQYF
d_gene: TRBD1; j_gene: TRBJ1-5; v_gene: TRBV6-4; abundance: few; CDR3nt: TGTGCCAGCAGTGAGGGACAGGGGAATCAGCCCCAGCATTTT; CDR3aa: CASSEGQGNQPQHF
d_gene: -; j_gene: TRBJ2-5; v_gene: TRBV7-9; abundance: -; CDR3nt: TGTGCCAGCAAGGCGGGTAAAGAGACCCAGTACTTC; CDR3aa: CASKAGKETQYF
d_gene: TRBD1; j_gene: TRBJ2-5; v_gene: TRBV9; abundance: -; CDR3nt: TGTGCCAGCAGCGTCGACAGGGGGGGAGAGACCCAGTACTTC; CDR3aa: CASSVDRGGETQYF
d_gene: TRBD2; j_gene: TRBJ2-3; v_gene: TRBV2; abundance: few; CDR3nt: TGTGCCAGCAGGAAGGCTAGCGGGGGGGCCCTAGATACGCAGTATTTT; CDR3aa: CASRKASGGALDTQYF
d_gene: -; j_gene: TRBJ1-6; v_gene: TRBV6-5; abundance: -; CDR3nt: TGTGCCAGCAGCCTGCGGGGTGGGAATTCACCCCTCCACTTT; CDR3aa: CASSLRGGNSPLHF
d_gene: TRBD2; j_gene: TRBJ2-1; v_gene: TRBV19; abundance: -; CDR3nt: TGTGCCAGTAGTATAGCGGGGGGGCCCCCCTACAATGAGCAGTTCTTC; CDR3aa: CASSIAGGPPYNEQFF
d_gene: -; j_gene: TRBJ2-3; v_gene: TRBV28; abundance: -; CDR3nt: TGTGCCAGCAGTGGGCTCGGGGGTACGCAGTATTTT; CDR3aa: CASSGLGGTQYF